What follows are 18 T cell receptor beta chains derived from one specimen sequenced in a study of beta chain features in type 1 diabetes. Reverse transcription of all isolated RNA meant that expressed TCRB transcripts were sequenced. Measured with immunoSEQ multiplex PCR; TCRdb has only the in-frame clones, and not every one. There are 300,000 to 350,000 clones in the sample; approximately 13% occur only once, and roughly 0.015% lies in the top ten. Their antigens are not known. Study-level findings and limits: TCRB CDR3 length was moderately but significantly reduced in all four CD4+ subsets of Type 1 diabetes patients.

Sequencing was carried out using naive CD4+ T cells from blood. The origin of the receptors is a woman younger than 35 with type 1 diabetes.

This clone was recorded a few times. The chain is built from TRBV9 and TRBJ2-2; TRBD2 agrees at 7 bases. CDR3 length: 16 amino acids. V dropped 0 bases and J dropped 1; count of bases not matched to a gene: 3. Per germline, CDR1 SGDLS and CDR2 YYNGEE. CDR3: CASSVVSGLNTGELFF. CDR3 bases: TGTGCCAGCAGCGTAGTTAGCGGGCTGAACACCGGGGAGCTGTTTTTT.

The genes are TRBV14 and TRBJ2-5, with 14 bases lining up with TRBD2. Germline CDR1 reads SGHDN; CDR2 reads FVKESK. With 10 bases clipped from V and 0 bases from J, the junction kept 7 bases outside the gene matches. The CDR3 is 16 amino acids. Here the CDR3 DNA reads TGTGCCAACCTAGGGACTAGCGGGAGAGACCAAGAGACCCAGTACTTC. Translated: CANLGTSGRDQETQYF.

The chain is built from TRBV7-2 and TRBJ2-1, with 11 positions matching TRBD2. The ends lost 5 bases at V and 7 bases at J; junction bases unmatched: 7. Germline V gives CDR1 SGHTA, CDR2 FQGNSA. The CDR3 is made up of 15 amino acids. Here the CDR3 DNA reads TGTGCCAGCAGCCAGCTAGCGGGAGGTTTTAATGAGCAGTTCTTC. Translating it yields CASSQLAGGFNEQFF.

This clone was found a few times. DNA of the CDR3: TGTGCCAGCAGCTTTGGAGGGAGTAATGAAAAACTGTTTTTT. Translated: CASSFGGSNEKLFF. The chain links TRBV7-2 to TRBJ1-4; D not certain. This CDR3 is 14 amino acids long. Germline loops: CDR1 SGHTA, CDR2 FQGNSA. V was cut by 3 bases and J by 4 bases, with 9 bases left in between.

V usage is TRBV28 and J usage is TRBJ2-7; D possibly corresponds to TRBD2 (7 bases). CDR3 size: 14 residues. Trimming pared 5 bases from V and 0 bases from J, leaving 11 bases between. Germline CDR1 and CDR2: MDHEN and SYDVKM. The CDR3 bases are TGTGCCAGCAGTGGGGCGGGGGCCTCCTACGAGCAGTACTTC. This sequence encodes CASSGAGASYEQYF. The variable domain in full, with the rest retrieved from reference TRBV28 and TRBJ2-7, is DVKVTQSSRYLVKRTGEKVFLECVQDMDHENMFWYRQDPGLGLRLIYFSYDVKMKEKGDIPEGYSVSREKKERFSLILESASTNQTSMYLCASSGAGASYEQYFGPGTRLTVT.

The chain has TRBV7-3 and TRBJ2-3, with a possible D match to TRBD2 (6 bases). Germline lookup yields CDR1 SGHTA and CDR2 FQGTGA. The CDR3 totals 14 residues. Trimming shortened V by 2 bases and J by 6 bases, and 12 bases separated the two germline ends. The CDR3 protein is CASSLGSEGDTQYF. CDR3 sequence (DNA): TGTGCCAGCAGCTTAGGCTCGGAGGGGGATACGCAGTATTTT. Variable domain in full (rest from reference TRBV7-3 and TRBJ2-3): GAGVSQTPSNKVTEKGKYVELRCDPISGHTALYWYRQSLGQGPEFLIYFQGTGAADDSGLPNDRFFAVRPEGSVSTLKIQRTERGDSAVYLCASSLGSEGDTQYFGPGTRLTVL.

CDR3 region: CASSLDADYGYTF. CDR3 in DNA: TGCGCCAGCAGCTTGGATGCAGACTATGGCTACACCTTC. The chain is built from TRBV5-1 and TRBJ1-2; no reliable D call. The CDR3 is made up of 13 amino acids. The germline V and J ends were trimmed by 0 bases and 3 bases, with 6 bases remaining between them. Germline V CDR1 and CDR2: SGHRS, YFSETQ. Based on the CDR3 plus reference TRBV5-1 and TRBJ1-2, the full variable domain is KAGVTQTPRYLIKTRGQQVTLSCSPISGHRSVSWYQQTPGQGLQFLFEYFSETQRNKGNFPGRFSGRQFSNSRSEMNVSTLELGDSALYLCASSLDADYGYTFGSGTRLTVV.

This clone has a handful of counts. The chain recombines TRBV19 with TRBJ2-7, with TRBD1 matching over 11 bases. This CDR3 contains 14 residues. V was pared by 6 bases and J by 1 base, with 2 bases of the junction left unmatched. The germline V gene has CDR1 LNHDA and CDR2 SQIVND (reference sequence). The CDR3 is CASSGTGGSYEQYF. In DNA, the CDR3 is TGTGCCAGTAGCGGGACAGGGGGGTCCTACGAGCAGTACTTC.

This clone was seen a handful of times. The chain employs TRBV29-1 and TRBJ2-1, with TRBD2 matching 9 bases. Germline CDR1 and CDR2: SQVTM and ANQGSEA. This CDR3 region has 15 residues. With V trimmed by 6 bases and J by 0 bases, 6 bases remained unmatched. For the CDR3, the DNA is TGCAGCGTAAAATTAGCGGGAGCCTCCTACAATGAGCAGTTCTTC. Its translation: CSVKLAGASYNEQFF.

The chain joins TRBV30 to TRBJ1-1; D unclear. Germline CDR1 is GTSNPN and CDR2 is SVGIG (reference sequence). V lost 2 bases and J 6 bases, leaving 10 bases between the germline ends. The CDR3 totals 12 residues. CDR3 DNA: TGTGCCTGGAGTTTAGGAGGGCCTGAAGCTTTCTTT. Encoded protein: CAWSLGGPEAFF.

The chain uses TRBV29-1 and TRBJ1-1; weak D call: TRBD1 (6 bases). The ends were cut back, 5 bases at V and 0 bases at J, with 10 bases in the middle. CDR1 is SQVTM and CDR2 is ANQGSEA in the germline V gene. The CDR3 spans 13 residues. The CDR3 region is CSVRTDVNTEAFF. The CDR3 coding sequence is TGCAGCGTTCGGACAGACGTGAACACTGAAGCTTTCTTT.

The chain recombines TRBV19 with TRBJ1-2; possible D gene TRBD1, 6 bases. This CDR3 has 15 residues. The V and J ends lost 6 bases and 3 bases respectively, with 17 bases between them. Germline V gene sequence: CDR1 LNHDA, CDR2 SQIVND (reference sequence). The CDR3 loop is CASSLQGRGDYGYTF. CDR3 bases: TGTGCCAGTAGCCTACAGGGAAGAGGAGACTATGGCTACACCTTC. The entire variable domain, with the rest obtained from reference TRBV19 and TRBJ1-2, is as follows: DGGITQSPKYLFRKEGQNVTLSCEQNLNHDAMYWYRQDPGQGLRLIYYSQIVNDFQKGDIAEGYSVSREKKESFPLTVTSAQKNPTAFYLCASSLQGRGDYGYTFGSGTRLTVV.

V is TRBV14 and J is TRBJ2-1; 15 nucleotides line up with TRBD2. Trimming at V came to 4 bases and at J to 2 bases, leaving 6 bases not matched to a gene. There are 18 residues in the CDR3. CDR1 SGHDN and CDR2 FVKESK come from the germline V gene. CDR3 region: CASSLGLAGGLAYNEQFF. The DNA for the CDR3 is TGTGCCAGCAGCCTTGGACTAGCGGGAGGGCTCGCCTACAATGAGCAGTTCTTC.

This clone has a handful of counts. The chain is built from TRBV6-5 and TRBJ2-7; weak D call: TRBD1 (5 bases). V was clipped by 4 bases and J by 6 bases, with 7 bases between them. The CDR3 is made up of 11 amino acids. CDR1 and CDR2 from the germline V gene are MNHEY and SVGAGI. The CDR3 here is CASSSGFEQYV. For the CDR3, the DNA is TGTGCCAGCAGTTCAGGGTTCGAGCAGTACGTC.

The rearrangement links TRBV9 to TRBJ2-5; possible D gene TRBD1, 5 bases. CDR1 SGDLS and CDR2 YYNGEE come from the germline V gene. V lost 4 bases, J lost 2 bases, and 12 bases lay in between. The CDR3 has 14 residues. The CDR3 coding sequence is TGTGCCAGCAGCCCCTCTAACAGGCAAGAGACCCAGTACTTC. This encodes CASSPSNRQETQYF.

For this clone: The junction does not match germline at one end; this may be a read error. This chain joins TRBV5-1 and TRBJ2-1, with 8 bases fitting TRBD1. The CDR3 runs to 15 residues. Per the germline V gene, CDR1 is SGHRS and CDR2 is YFSETQ. The CDR3 loop reads CASGLRQGSYNEQFF. CDR3 coding DNA: TGCGCCAGCGGCTTGAGACAGGGGAGCTACAATGAGCAGTTCTTC.

The table lists this clone with a few counts. The chain links TRBV30 to TRBJ1-5, with 7 bases lining up with TRBD1. The CDR3 is made up of 15 amino acids. The V segment lost 2 bases and the J segment 3 bases; nucleotides outside the gene matches: 7. Germline assignment: CDR1 GTSNPN and CDR2 SVGIG (reference sequence). This chain's CDR3 is CAWSKGQTANQPQHF. DNA of the CDR3: TGTGCCTGGAGTAAGGGACAGACGGCCAATCAGCCCCAGCATTTT. Complete variable domain (other parts from reference TRBV30 and TRBJ1-5): SQTIHQWPATLVQPVGSPLSLECTVEGTSNPNLYWYRQAAGRGLQLLFYSVGIGQISSEVPQNLSASRPQDRQFILSSKKLLLSDSGFYLCAWSKGQTANQPQHFGDGTRLSIL.

This clone was counted between two and nine times. The chain links TRBV2 to TRBJ2-4, with D possibly matching TRBD1 (6 bases). Germline CDR1 is SNHLY and CDR2 is FYNNEI. The length of the CDR3 is 15 residues. Trimming took 6 bases from V and 0 from J, leaving 12 bases between them. CDR3 coding DNA: TGTGCCAGCAGAGGGGACATCGCAGCCAAAAACATTCAGTACTTC. Translating gives CASRGDIAAKNIQYF.